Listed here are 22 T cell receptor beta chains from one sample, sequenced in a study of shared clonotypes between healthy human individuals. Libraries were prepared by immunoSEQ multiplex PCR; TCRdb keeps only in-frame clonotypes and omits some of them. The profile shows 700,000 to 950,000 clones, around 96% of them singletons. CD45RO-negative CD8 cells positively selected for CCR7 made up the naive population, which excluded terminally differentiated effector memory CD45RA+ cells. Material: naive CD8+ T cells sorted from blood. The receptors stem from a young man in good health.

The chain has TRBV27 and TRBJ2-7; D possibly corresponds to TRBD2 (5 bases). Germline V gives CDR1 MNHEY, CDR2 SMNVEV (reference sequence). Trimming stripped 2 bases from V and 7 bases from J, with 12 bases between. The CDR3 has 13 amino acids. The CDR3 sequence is CASSLPGLGEQYF. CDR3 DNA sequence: TGTGCCAGCAGTTTACCCGGACTGGGTGAGCAGTACTTC.

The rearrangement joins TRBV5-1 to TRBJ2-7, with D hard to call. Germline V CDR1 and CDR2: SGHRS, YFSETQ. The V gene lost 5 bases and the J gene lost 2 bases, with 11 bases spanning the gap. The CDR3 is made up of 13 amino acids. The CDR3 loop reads CASRSTVTYEQYF. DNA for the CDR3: TGCGCCAGCAGATCTACAGTAACCTACGAGCAGTACTTC.

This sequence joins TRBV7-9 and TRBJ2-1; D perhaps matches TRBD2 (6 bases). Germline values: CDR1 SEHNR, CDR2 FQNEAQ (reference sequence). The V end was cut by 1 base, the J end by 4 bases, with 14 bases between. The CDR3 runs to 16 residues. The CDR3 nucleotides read TGTGCCAGCAGCTTAGGCGTTCCGGGAGTGTACAATGAGCAGTTCTTC. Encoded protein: CASSLGVPGVYNEQFF.

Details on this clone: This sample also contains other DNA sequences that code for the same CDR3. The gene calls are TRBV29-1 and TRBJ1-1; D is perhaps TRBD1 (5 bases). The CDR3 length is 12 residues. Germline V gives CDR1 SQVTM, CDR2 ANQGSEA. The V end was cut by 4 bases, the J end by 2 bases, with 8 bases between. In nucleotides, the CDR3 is TGCAGCGTTGTTGGGGCCAACACTGAAGCTTTCTTT. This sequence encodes CSVVGANTEAFF.

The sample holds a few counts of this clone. This CDR3 is CASSETLSGVAFF. Written as DNA, the CDR3 is TGCGCCAGCAGTGAGACGCTATCGGGGGTAGCTTTCTTT. This chain uses TRBV10-1 with TRBJ1-1, with a weak D call TRBD1 (5 bases). Germline CDR1 reads WNHNN; CDR2 reads SYGVQD (reference sequence). V lost 2 bases, J lost 10 bases, and 14 bases lay in between. The CDR3 extends over 13 amino acids.

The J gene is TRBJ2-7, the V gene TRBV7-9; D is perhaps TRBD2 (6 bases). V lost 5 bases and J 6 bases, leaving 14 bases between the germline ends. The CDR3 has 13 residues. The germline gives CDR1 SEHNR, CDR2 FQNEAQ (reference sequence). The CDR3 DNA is TGTGCCAGCAGCGTGGGACTTAGTTTCGAGCAGTACTTC. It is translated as CASSVGLSFEQYF. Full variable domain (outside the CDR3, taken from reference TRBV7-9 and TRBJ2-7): DTGVSQNPRHKITKRGQNVTFRCDPISEHNRLYWYRQTLGQGPEFLTYFQNEAQLEKSRLLSDRFSAERPKGSFSTLEIQRTEQGDSAMYLCASSVGLSFEQYFGPGTRLTVT.

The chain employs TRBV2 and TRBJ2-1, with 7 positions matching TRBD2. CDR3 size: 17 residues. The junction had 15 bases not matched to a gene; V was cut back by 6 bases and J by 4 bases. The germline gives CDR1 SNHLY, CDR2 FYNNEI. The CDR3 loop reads CASSSDVRRGRYNEQFF. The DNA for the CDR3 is TGTGCCAGCAGCTCAGATGTTCGTCGCGGGAGATACAATGAGCAGTTCTTC.

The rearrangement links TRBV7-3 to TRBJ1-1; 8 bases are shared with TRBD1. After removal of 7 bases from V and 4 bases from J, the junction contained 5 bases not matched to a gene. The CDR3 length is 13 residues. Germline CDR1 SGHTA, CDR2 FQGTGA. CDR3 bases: TGTGCCAGCATTGGACAGGGAGGCACTGAAGCTTTCTTT. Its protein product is CASIGQGGTEAFF.

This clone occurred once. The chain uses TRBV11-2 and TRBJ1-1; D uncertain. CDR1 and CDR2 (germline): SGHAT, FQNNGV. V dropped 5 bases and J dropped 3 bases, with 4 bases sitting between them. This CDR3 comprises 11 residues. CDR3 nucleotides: TGTGCCAGCAGCACTTACACTGAAGCTTTCTTT. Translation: CASSTYTEAFF.

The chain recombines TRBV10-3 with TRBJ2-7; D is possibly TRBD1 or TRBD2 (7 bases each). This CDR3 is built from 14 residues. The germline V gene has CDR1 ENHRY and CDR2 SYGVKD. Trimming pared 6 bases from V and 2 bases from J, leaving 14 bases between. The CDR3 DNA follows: TGTGCCATCAGCAACAGGGGAGGGGCCTACGAGCAGTACTTC. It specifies CAISNRGGAYEQYF.

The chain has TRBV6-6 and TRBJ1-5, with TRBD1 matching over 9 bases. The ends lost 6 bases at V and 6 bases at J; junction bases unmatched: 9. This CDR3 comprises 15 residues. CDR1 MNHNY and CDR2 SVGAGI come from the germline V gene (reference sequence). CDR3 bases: TGTGCCAGCAGCCGAGGGACAGGGCGTAGTCAGCCCCAGCATTTT. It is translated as CASSRGTGRSQPQHF.

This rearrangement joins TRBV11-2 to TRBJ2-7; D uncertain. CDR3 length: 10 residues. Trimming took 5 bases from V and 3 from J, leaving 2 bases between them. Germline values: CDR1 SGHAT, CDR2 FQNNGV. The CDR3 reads CASSDYEQYF. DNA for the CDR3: TGTGCCAGCAGCGACTACGAGCAGTACTTC.

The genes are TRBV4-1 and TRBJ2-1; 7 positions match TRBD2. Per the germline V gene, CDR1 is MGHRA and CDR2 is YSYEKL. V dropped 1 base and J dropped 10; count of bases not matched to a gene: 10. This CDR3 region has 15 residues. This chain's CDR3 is CASSQGAGRFDEQFF. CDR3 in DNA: TGCGCCAGCAGCCAAGGGGCCGGGAGGTTTGACGAGCAGTTCTTC.

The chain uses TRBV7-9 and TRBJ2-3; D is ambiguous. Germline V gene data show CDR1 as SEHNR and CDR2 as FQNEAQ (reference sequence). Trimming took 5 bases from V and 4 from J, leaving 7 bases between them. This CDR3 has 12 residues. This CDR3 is CASSKRPDTQYF. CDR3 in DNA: TGTGCCAGCAGCAAACGCCCAGATACGCAGTATTTT.

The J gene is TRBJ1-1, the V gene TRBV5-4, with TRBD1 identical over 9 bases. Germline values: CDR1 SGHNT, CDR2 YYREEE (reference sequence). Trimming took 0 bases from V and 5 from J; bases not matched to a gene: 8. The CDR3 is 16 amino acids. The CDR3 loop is CASSLDDRGLATEAFF. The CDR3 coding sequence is TGTGCCAGCAGCTTGGATGACAGGGGGTTGGCGACTGAAGCTTTCTTT.

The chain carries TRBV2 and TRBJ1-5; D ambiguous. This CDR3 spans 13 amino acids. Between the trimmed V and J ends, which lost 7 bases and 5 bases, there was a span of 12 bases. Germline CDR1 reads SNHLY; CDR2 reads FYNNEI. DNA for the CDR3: TGTGCCAGCATCGTGGAGGGAGATCAGCCCCAGCATTTT. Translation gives CASIVEGDQPQHF.

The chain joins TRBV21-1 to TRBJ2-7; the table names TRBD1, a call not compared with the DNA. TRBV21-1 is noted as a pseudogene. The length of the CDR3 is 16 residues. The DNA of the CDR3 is TGTGCCAGCAGCAAAGCTATTCAGGGTCTCTCCTACGAGCAGTACTTC. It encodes CASSKAIQGLSYEQYF.

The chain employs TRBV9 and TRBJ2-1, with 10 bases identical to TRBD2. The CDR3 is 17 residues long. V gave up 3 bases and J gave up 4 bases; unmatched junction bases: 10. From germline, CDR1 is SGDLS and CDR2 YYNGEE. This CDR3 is CASSASMGAGGYNEQFF. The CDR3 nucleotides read TGTGCCAGCAGCGCCTCAATGGGAGCGGGAGGGTACAATGAGCAGTTCTTC.

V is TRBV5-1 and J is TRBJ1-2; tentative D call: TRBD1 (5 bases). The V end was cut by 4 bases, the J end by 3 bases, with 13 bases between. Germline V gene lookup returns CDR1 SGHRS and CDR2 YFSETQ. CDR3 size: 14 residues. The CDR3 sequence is CASSSPGRDYGYTF. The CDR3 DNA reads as TGCGCCAGCAGCAGCCCGGGACGAGACTATGGCTACACCTTC. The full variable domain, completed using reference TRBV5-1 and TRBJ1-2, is KAGVTQTPRYLIKTRGQQVTLSCSPISGHRSVSWYQQTPGQGLQFLFEYFSETQRNKGNFPGRFSGRQFSNSRSEMNVSTLELGDSALYLCASSSPGRDYGYTFGSGTRLTVV.

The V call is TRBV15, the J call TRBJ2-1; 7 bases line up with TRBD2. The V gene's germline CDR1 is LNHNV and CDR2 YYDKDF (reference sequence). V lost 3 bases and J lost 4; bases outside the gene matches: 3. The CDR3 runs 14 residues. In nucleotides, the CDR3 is TGTGCCACCAGCAGCCTGGGACTATACAATGAGCAGTTCTTC. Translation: CATSSLGLYNEQFF.

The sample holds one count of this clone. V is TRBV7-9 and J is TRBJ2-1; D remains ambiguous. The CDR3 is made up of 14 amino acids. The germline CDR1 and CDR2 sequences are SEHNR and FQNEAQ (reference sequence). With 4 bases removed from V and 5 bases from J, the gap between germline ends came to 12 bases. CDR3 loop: CASSSPGSDNEQFF. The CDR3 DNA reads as TGTGCCAGCAGCTCACCCGGCTCTGACAATGAGCAGTTCTTC.

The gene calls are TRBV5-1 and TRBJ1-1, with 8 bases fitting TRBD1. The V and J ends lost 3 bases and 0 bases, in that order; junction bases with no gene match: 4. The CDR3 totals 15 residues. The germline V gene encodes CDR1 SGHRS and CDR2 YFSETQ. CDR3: CASSYGQGLNTEAFF. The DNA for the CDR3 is TGCGCCAGCAGCTACGGACAGGGCCTGAACACTGAAGCTTTCTTT.